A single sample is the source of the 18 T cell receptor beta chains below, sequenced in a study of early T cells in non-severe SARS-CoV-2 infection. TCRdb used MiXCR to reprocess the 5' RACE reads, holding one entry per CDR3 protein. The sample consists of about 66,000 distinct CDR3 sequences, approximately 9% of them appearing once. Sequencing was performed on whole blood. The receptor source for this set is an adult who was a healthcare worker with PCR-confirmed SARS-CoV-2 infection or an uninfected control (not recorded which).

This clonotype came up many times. The CDR3 here is CSAIGLAGAYEQYF. The CDR3 bases are TGCAGTGCTATCGGACTAGCGGGAGCCTACGAGCAGTACTTC. The chain employs TRBV20-1 and TRBJ2-7; 13 bases fit TRBD2. V was clipped by 4 bases and J by 2 bases; unmatched bases: 2. The CDR3 covers 14 residues. Germline values: CDR1 DFQATT, CDR2 SNEGSKA (reference sequence).

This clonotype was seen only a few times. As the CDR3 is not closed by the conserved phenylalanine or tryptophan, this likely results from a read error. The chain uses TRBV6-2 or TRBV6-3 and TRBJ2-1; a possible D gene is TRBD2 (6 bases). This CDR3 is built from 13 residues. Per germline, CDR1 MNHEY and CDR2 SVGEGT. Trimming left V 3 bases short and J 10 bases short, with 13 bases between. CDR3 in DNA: TGTGCCAGCAGTTATTTGGGACTGGGCGAGCAGTTCTTG. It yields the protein CASSYLGLGEQFL.

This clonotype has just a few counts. The CDR3 loop is CASSLTDRRTLSPYGYTF. As DNA, the CDR3 is TGTGCCAGCAGCTTAACTGATCGAAGGACCCTCAGTCCCTATGGCTACACCTTC. The V and J genes are TRBV7-3 and TRBJ1-2; D not certain. The ends were cut back, 0 bases at V and 4 bases at J, with 21 bases in the middle. The CDR3 runs to 18 residues. Per germline, CDR1 SGHTA and CDR2 FQGTGA.

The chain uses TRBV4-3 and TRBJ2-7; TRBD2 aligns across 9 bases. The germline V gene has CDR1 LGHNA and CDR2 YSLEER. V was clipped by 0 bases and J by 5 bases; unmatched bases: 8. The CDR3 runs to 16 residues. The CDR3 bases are TGCGCCAGCAGCCAAGAATTAGGGCGGGAGGGTCACGAGCAGTACTTC. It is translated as CASSQELGREGHEQYF.

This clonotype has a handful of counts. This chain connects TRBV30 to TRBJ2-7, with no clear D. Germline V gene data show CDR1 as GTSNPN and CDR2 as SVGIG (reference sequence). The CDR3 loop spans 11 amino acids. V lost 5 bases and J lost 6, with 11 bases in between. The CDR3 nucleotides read TGTGCCTGGGGCCCTGCCGCCGAGCAGTACTTC. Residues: CAWGPAAEQYF.

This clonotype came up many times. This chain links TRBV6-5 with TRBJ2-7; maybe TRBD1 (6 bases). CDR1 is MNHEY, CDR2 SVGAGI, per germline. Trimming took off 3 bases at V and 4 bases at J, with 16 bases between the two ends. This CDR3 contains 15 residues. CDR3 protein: CASSYSTGKAYEQYF. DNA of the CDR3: TGTGCCAGCAGTTATTCCACAGGGAAGGCGTACGAGCAGTACTTC.

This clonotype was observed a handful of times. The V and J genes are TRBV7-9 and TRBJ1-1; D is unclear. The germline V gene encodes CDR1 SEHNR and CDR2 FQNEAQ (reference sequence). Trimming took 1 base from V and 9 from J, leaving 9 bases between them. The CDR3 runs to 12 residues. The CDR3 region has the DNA TGTGCCAGCAGCTTAGAGGGCCTGAAAGCTTTCTTT. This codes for CASSLEGLKAFF. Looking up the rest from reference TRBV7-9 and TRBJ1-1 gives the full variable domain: DTGVSQNPRHKITKRGQNVTFRCDPISEHNRLYWYRQTLGQGPEFLTYFQNEAQLEKSRLLSDRFSAERPKGSFSTLEIQRTEQGDSAMYLCASSLEGLKAFFGQGTRLTVV.

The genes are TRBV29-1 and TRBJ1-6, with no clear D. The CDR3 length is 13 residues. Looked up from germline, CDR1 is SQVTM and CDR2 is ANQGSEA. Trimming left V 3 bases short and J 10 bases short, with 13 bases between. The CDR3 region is CSVEERGESPLHF. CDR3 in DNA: TGCAGCGTTGAGGAGCGGGGAGAGTCACCCCTCCACTTT.

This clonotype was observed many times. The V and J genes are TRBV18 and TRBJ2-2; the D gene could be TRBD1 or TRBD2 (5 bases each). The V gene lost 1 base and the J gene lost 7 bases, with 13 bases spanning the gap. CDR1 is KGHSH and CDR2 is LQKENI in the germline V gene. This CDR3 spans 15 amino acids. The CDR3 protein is CASSPRGLGDGELFF. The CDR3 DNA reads TGTGCCAGCTCACCACGCGGTCTGGGGGACGGGGAGCTGTTTTTT.

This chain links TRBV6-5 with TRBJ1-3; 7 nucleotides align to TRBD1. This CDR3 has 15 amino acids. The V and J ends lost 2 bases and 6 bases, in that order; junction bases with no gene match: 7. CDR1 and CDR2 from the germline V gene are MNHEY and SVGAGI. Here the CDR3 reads CASSYGRGAENTIYF. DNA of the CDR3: TGTGCCAGCAGTTACGGCAGGGGGGCAGAAAACACCATATATTTT.

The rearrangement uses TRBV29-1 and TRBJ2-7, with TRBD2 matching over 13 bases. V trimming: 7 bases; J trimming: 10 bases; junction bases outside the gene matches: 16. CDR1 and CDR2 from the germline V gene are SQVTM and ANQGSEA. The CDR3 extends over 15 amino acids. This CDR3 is CSAGTSGIGFRDQYF. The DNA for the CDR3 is TGCAGCGCCGGGACTAGCGGGATCGGTTTTAGGGATCAGTACTTC.

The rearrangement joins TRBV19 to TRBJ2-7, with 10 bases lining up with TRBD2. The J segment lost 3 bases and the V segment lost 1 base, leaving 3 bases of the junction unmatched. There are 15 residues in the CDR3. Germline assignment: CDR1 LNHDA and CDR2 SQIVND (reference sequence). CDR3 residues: CASSIGTSGLYEQYF. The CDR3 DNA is TGTGCCAGTAGTATAGGGACTAGCGGACTCTACGAGCAGTACTTC.

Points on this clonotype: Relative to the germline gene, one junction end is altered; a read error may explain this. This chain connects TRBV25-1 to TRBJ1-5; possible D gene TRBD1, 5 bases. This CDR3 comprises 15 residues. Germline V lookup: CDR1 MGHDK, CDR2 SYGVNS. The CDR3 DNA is TGTGCCAGCAGTGCAACTGGGGCGGGCAATCGGCCCCAGCATTTT. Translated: CASSATGAGNRPQHF.

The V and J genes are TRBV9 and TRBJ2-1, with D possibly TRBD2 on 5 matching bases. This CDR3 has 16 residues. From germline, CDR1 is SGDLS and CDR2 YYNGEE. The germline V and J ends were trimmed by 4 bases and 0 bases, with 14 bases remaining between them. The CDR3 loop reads CASSPPAVSSYNEQFF. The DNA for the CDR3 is TGTGCCAGCAGCCCCCCAGCGGTAAGCTCCTACAATGAGCAGTTCTTC.

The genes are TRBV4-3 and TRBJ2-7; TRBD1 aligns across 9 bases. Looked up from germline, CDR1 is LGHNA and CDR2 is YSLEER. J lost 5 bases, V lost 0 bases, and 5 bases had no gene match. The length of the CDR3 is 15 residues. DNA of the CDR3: TGCGCCAGCAGCCAAGATTGGGGACAGGGCCACGAGCAGTACTTC. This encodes CASSQDWGQGHEQYF.

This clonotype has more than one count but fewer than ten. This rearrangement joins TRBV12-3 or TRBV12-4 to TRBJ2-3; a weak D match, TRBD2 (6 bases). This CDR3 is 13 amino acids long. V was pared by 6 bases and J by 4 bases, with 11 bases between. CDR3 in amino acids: CASSPTSPDTQYF. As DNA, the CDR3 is TGTGCCAGCAGCCCTACTAGCCCAGATACGCAGTATTTT.

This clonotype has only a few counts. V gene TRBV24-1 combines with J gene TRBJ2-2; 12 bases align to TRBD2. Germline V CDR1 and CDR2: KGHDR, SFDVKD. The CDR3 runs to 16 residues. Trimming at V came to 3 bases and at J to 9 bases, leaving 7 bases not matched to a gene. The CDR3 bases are TGTGCCACCAGTGATCACGGACTAGCGGGGCACCGGGAGCTGTTTTTT. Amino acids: CATSDHGLAGHRELFF.

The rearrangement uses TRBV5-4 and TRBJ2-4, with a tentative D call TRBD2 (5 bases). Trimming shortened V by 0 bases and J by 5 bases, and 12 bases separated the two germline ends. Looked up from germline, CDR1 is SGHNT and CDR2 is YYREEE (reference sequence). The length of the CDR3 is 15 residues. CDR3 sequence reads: CASSLVGVSQNIQYF. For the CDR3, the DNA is TGTGCCAGCAGCTTGGTGGGAGTGTCCCAAAACATTCAGTACTTC.